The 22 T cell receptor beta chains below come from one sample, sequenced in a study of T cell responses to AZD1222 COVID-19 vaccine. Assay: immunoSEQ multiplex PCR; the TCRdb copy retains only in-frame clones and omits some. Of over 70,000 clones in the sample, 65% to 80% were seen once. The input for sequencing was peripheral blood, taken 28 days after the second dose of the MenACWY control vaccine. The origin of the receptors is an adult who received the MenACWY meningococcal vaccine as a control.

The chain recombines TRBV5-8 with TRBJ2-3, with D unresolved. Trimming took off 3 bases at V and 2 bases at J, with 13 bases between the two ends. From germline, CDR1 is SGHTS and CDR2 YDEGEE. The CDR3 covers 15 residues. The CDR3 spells CASSSFEENTDTQYF. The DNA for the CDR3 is TGTGCCAGCAGCTCCTTCGAGGAAAACACAGATACGCAGTATTTT.

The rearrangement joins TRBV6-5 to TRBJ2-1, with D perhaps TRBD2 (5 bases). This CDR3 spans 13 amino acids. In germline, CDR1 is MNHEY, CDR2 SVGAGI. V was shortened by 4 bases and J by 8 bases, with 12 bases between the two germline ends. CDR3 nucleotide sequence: TGTGCCAGCAGTTGGGAGAAGGGATATGAGCAGTTCTTC. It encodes CASSWEKGYEQFF.

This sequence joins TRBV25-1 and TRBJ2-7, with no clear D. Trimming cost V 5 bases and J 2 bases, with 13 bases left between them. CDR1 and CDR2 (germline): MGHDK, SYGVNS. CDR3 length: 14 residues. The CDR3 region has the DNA TGTGCCAGCAGTAGTCAGATTTTAACCTACGAGCAGTACTTC. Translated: CASSSQILTYEQYF.

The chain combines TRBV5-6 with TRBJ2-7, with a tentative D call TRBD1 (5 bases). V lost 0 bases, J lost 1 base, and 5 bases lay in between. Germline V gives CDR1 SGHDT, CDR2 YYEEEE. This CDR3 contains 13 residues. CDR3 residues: CASSLDRSYEQYF. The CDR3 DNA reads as TGTGCCAGCAGCTTGGACAGGTCCTACGAGCAGTACTTC.

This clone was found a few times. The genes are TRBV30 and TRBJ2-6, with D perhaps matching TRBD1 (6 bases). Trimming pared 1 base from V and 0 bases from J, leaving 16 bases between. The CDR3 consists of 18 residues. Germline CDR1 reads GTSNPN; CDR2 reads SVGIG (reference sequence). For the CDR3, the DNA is TGTGCCTGGAGTGGAACAGGGTACCGGGACTCTGGGGCCAACGTCCTGACTTTC. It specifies CAWSGTGYRDSGANVLTF.

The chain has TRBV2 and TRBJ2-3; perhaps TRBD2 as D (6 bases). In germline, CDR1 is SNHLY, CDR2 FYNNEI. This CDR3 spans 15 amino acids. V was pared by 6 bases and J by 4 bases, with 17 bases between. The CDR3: CASRGTGVGADTQYF. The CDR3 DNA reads TGTGCCAGCAGGGGCACGGGAGTCGGCGCAGATACGCAGTATTTT.

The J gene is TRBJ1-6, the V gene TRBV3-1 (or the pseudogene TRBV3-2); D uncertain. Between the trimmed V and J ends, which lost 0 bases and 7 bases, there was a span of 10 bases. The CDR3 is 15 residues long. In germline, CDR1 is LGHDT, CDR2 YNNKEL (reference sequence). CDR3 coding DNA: TGTGCCAGCAGCCAAGACGGGCAGAGGAATTCACCCCTCCACTTT. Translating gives CASSQDGQRNSPLHF.

CDR3 amino acids: CASSTGGWDQPQHF. For the CDR3, the DNA is TGTGCCAGCAGCACAGGGGGCTGGGATCAGCCCCAGCATTTT. The chain employs TRBV6-5 and TRBJ1-5, with 9 bases aligning to TRBD1. The CDR3 spans 14 residues. Germline CDR1 MNHEY, CDR2 SVGAGI. The J segment lost 5 bases and the V segment lost 6 bases, leaving 5 bases of the junction unmatched.

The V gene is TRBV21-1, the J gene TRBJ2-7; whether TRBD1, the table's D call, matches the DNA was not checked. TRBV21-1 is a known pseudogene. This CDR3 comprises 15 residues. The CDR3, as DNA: TGTGCCAGCAGCAAAAGTGTAGGGGGCTCCTACGAGCAGTACTTC. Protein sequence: CASSKSVGGSYEQYF.

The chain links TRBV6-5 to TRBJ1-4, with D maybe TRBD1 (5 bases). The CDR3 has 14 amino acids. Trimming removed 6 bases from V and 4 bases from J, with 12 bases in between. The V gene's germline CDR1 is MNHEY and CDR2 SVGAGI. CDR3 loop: CASRGWGLNEKLFF. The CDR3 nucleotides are TGTGCCAGCAGGGGTTGGGGCCTTAATGAAAAACTGTTTTTT.

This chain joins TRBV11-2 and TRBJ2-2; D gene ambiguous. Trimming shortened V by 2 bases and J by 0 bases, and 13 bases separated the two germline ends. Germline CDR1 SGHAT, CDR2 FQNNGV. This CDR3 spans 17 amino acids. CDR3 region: CASSLPPDGTNTGELFF. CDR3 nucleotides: TGTGCCAGCAGCTTACCGCCGGACGGCACGAACACCGGGGAGCTGTTTTTT.

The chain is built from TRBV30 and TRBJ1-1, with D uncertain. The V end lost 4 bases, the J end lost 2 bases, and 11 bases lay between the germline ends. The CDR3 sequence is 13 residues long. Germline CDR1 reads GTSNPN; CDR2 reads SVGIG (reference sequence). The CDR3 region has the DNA TGTGCCTGGAAACGGCAGCTAAACACTGAAGCTTTCTTT. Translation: CAWKRQLNTEAFF.

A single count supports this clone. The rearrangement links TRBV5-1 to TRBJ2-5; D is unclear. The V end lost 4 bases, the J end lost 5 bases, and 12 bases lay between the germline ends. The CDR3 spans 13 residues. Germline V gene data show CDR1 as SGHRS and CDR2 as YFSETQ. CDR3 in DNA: TGCGCCAGCAGCCCGGACCCGGAGGAGACCCAGTACTTC. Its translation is CASSPDPEETQYF.

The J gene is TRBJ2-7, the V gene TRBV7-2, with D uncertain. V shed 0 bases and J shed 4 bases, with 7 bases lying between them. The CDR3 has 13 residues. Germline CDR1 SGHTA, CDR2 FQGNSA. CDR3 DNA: TGTGCCAGCAGCTTAGCGCAAGAATACGAGCAGTACTTC. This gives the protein CASSLAQEYEQYF.

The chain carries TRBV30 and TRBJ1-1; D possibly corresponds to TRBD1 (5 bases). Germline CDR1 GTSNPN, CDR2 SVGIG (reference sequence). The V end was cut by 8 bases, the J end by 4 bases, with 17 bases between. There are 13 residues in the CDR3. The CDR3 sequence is CAGATDISTEAFF. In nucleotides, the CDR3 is TGTGCCGGGGCCACCGACATTTCCACTGAAGCTTTCTTT. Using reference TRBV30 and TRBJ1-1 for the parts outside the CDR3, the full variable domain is SQTIHQWPATLVQPVGSPLSLECTVEGTSNPNLYWYRQAAGRGLQLLFYSVGIGQISSEVPQNLSASRPQDRQFILSSKKLLLSDSGFYLCAGATDISTEAFFGQGTRLTVV.

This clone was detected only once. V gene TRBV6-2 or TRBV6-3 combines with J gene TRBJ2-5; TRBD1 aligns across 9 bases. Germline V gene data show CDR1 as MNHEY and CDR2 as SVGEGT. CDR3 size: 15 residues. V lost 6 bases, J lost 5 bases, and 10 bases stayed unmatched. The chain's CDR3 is CASSWGQGPSETQYF. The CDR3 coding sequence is TGTGCCAGCAGCTGGGGACAGGGACCGAGTGAGACCCAGTACTTC.

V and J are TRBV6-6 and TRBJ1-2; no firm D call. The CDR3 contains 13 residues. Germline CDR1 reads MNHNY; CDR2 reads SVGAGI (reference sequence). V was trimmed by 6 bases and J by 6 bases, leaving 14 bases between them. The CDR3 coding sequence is TGTGCCAGCAGCCCCGGGCCCCGGCATGGCTACACCTTC. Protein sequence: CASSPGPRHGYTF.

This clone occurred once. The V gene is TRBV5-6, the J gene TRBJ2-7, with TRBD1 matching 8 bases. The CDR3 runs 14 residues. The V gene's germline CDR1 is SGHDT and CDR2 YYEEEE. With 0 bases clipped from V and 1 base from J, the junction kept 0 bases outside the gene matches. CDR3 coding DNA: TGTGCCAGCAGCTTGGGACAGGGGTCCTACGAGCAGTACTTC. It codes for CASSLGQGSYEQYF.

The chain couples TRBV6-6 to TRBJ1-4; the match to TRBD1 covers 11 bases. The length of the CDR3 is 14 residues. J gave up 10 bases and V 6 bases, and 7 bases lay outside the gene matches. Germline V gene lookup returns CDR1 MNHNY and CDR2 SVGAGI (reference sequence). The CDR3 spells CASRGTGGDAKLFF. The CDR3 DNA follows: TGTGCCAGCAGGGGGACAGGGGGAGATGCAAAACTGTTTTTT.

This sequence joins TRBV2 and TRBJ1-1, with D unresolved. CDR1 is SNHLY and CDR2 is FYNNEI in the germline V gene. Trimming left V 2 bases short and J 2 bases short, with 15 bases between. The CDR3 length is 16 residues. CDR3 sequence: CASSESIGVGNTEAFF. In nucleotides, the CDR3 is TGTGCCAGCAGTGAAAGTATCGGGGTAGGAAACACTGAAGCTTTCTTT.

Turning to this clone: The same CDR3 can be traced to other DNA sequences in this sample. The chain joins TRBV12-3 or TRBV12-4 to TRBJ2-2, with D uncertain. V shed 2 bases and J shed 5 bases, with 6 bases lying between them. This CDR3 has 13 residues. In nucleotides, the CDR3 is TGTGCCAGCAGTTTATACGGGACCGGGGAGCTGTTTTTT. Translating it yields CASSLYGTGELFF.

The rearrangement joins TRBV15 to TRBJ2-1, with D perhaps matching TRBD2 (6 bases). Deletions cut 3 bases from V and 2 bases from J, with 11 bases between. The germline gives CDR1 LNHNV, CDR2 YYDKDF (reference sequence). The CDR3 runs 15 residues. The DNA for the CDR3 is TGTGCCACCAGCAGCGACCGGGGGACCTACAATGAGCAGTTCTTC. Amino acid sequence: CATSSDRGTYNEQFF. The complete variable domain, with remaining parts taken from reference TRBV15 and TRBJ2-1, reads DAMVIQNPRYQVTQFGKPVTLSCSQTLNHNVMYWYQQKSSQAPKLLFHYYDKDFNNEADTPDNFQSRRPNTSFCFLDIRSPGLGDTAMYLCATSSDRGTYNEQFFGPGTRLTVL.